What follows are 20 T cell receptor beta chains derived from one specimen sequenced in a study of shared clonotypes between healthy human individuals. Assay used: immunoSEQ multiplex PCR; TCRdb lists only in-frame clones, some missing. This table has some 2 million clones, around 95% appearing once. Sequencing was carried out using naive CD4+ T cells sorted from blood. Subset indicated: CD45RA+ positively selected. Receptors originate from a man in his late teens or twenties in good health.

The chain links TRBV5-1 to TRBJ2-2; D not certain. Per the germline V gene, CDR1 is SGHRS and CDR2 is YFSETQ. Trimming pared 4 bases from V and 6 bases from J, leaving 13 bases between. The CDR3 runs 14 residues. This CDR3 reads CASSLDVRPGELFF. DNA for the CDR3: TGCGCCAGCAGCCTGGACGTCCGACCCGGGGAGCTGTTTTTT.

CDR3 loop: CASSSPGANEQFF. As DNA, the CDR3 is TGTGCCAGCAGTTCCCCGGGGGCGAATGAGCAGTTCTTC. This sequence joins TRBV6-5 and TRBJ2-1; D is perhaps TRBD1 or TRBD2 (6 bases each). CDR1 is MNHEY, CDR2 SVGAGI, per germline. The length of the CDR3 is 13 residues. V lost 4 bases and J lost 7, with 11 bases in between.

This sequence joins TRBV30 and TRBJ2-7, with unresolved D. The germline V gene encodes CDR1 GTSNPN and CDR2 SVGIG (reference sequence). The CDR3 loop spans 13 amino acids. Trimming cost V 8 bases and J 2 bases, with 16 bases left between them. DNA for the CDR3: TGTGCCGGCCTTGAGGACCAGGCCTACGAGCAGTACTTC. Amino acids: CAGLEDQAYEQYF.

The chain uses TRBV15 and TRBJ2-3; TRBD1 is a possible D gene (6 bases). V lost 3 bases to trimming and J lost 4 bases, with 14 bases between them. Germline V gene data show CDR1 as LNHNV and CDR2 as YYDKDF (reference sequence). The CDR3 contains 15 residues. Written as DNA, the CDR3 is TGTGCCACCAGCAGCAGGGGCGTTGGTCCAGATACGCAGTATTTT. It is translated as CATSSRGVGPDTQYF. Together with reference TRBV15 and TRBJ2-3, the CDR3 gives the full variable domain: DAMVIQNPRYQVTQFGKPVTLSCSQTLNHNVMYWYQQKSSQAPKLLFHYYDKDFNNEADTPDNFQSRRPNTSFCFLDIRSPGLGDTAMYLCATSSRGVGPDTQYFGPGTRLTVL.

The chain couples TRBV5-4 to TRBJ1-1; 7 bases match TRBD1. Germline values: CDR1 SGHNT, CDR2 YYREEE (reference sequence). J lost 3 bases, V lost 4 bases, and 6 bases had no gene match. The CDR3 length is 14 residues. This chain's CDR3 is CASSADRVDTEAFF. The CDR3 coding sequence is TGTGCCAGCAGCGCCGACAGGGTAGACACTGAAGCTTTCTTT.

As to this clone: The same CDR3 can be traced to other DNA sequences in this sample. V is TRBV6-1 and J is TRBJ2-7, with TRBD1 identical over 8 bases. V lost 3 bases and J lost 2; bases outside the gene matches: 0. The CDR3 is made up of 13 amino acids. Germline values: CDR1 MNHNS, CDR2 SASEGT. In DNA form, the CDR3 reads TGTGCCAGCAGTGACAGGGGGCCCTACGAGCAGTACTTC. It yields the protein CASSDRGPYEQYF.

To note about this clone: Different DNA sequences within this sample yield the same CDR3. This chain links TRBV18 with TRBJ1-1; no clear D. Germline assignment: CDR1 KGHSH and CDR2 LQKENI. This CDR3 comprises 13 residues. Trimming pared 3 bases from V and 1 base from J, leaving 6 bases between. The CDR3 spells CASSPRENTEAFF. CDR3 sequence (DNA): TGTGCCAGCTCACCGAGGGAGAACACTGAAGCTTTCTTT.

The chain combines TRBV6-1 with TRBJ2-7; TRBD1 is a possible D gene (6 bases). CDR3 size: 13 residues. V lost 4 bases to trimming and J lost 3 bases, with 10 bases between them. The V gene's germline CDR1 is MNHNS and CDR2 SASEGT. The CDR3 reads CASSGQAGYEQYF. The CDR3 DNA is TGTGCCAGCAGTGGACAGGCCGGCTACGAGCAGTACTTC.

The chain links TRBV7-8 to TRBJ1-2, with D hard to call. V was cut by 6 bases and J by 0 bases, with 14 bases left in between. The germline V gene has CDR1 SGHVS and CDR2 FQNEAQ. The CDR3 has 15 residues. CDR3 amino acids: CASREDDGANYGYTF. In DNA form, the CDR3 reads TGTGCCAGCAGAGAGGACGACGGCGCTAACTATGGCTACACCTTC.

The chain carries TRBV9 and TRBJ2-7; tentative D call: TRBD2 (5 bases). V was pared by 4 bases and J by 1 base, with 9 bases between. The CDR3 sequence is 13 residues long. CDR1 is SGDLS and CDR2 is YYNGEE in the germline V gene. CDR3 coding DNA: TGTGCCAGCAGCCGGGATCCTTCCTACGAGCAGTACTTC. Translation: CASSRDPSYEQYF.

The chain employs TRBV4-1 and TRBJ1-1; D not resolved. The germline V and J ends were trimmed by 5 bases and 0 bases, with 10 bases remaining between them. The V gene's germline CDR1 is MGHRA and CDR2 YSYEKL. CDR3 length equals 14 residues. CDR3 sequence: CASSKRAVNTEAFF. The CDR3 coding sequence is TGCGCCAGCAGCAAAAGGGCCGTGAACACTGAAGCTTTCTTT.

The V call is TRBV28, the J call TRBJ2-3; TRBD2 is a possible D gene (6 bases). Germline lookup yields CDR1 MDHEN and CDR2 SYDVKM. This CDR3 contains 14 residues. The V end lost 7 bases, the J end lost 4 bases, and 15 bases lay between the germline ends. CDR3 in DNA: TGTGCCAGCACTATCTGGGGACTTGCAGATACGCAGTATTTT. Its protein is CASTIWGLADTQYF. Full variable domain (outside the CDR3, taken from reference TRBV28 and TRBJ2-3): DVKVTQSSRYLVKRTGEKVFLECVQDMDHENMFWYRQDPGLGLRLIYFSYDVKMKEKGDIPEGYSVSREKKERFSLILESASTNQTSMYLCASTIWGLADTQYFGPGTRLTVL.

The chain carries TRBV30 and TRBJ2-5; perhaps TRBD1 as D (6 bases). The V end was cut by 2 bases, the J end by 0 bases, with 16 bases between. The CDR3 runs 16 residues. Germline V CDR1 and CDR2: GTSNPN, SVGIG (reference sequence). Written as DNA, the CDR3 is TGTGCCTGGAGTTGGGGGAAAAGGGGGTACCAAGAGACCCAGTACTTC. Protein sequence: CAWSWGKRGYQETQYF.

This chain connects TRBV6-5 to TRBJ2-3, with D possibly being TRBD1 (5 bases). The germline V gene has CDR1 MNHEY and CDR2 SVGAGI. V dropped 5 bases and J dropped 9 bases, with 9 bases sitting between them. The CDR3 consists of 11 residues. The CDR3 DNA sequence: TGTGCCAGCAGTCACGGACAAACGCAGTATTTT. It yields the protein CASSHGQTQYF.

The V gene is TRBV6-6, the J gene TRBJ2-2, with 11 bases aligning to TRBD2. V dropped 6 bases and J dropped 7; count of bases not matched to a gene: 4. CDR1 MNHNY and CDR2 SVGAGI come from the germline V gene (reference sequence). The CDR3 has 14 amino acids. CDR3 nucleotides: TGTGCCAGCAGAAGGCTAGCGGGGGGCGGGGAGCTGTTTTTT. It translates to CASRRLAGGGELFF.

This clone was observed many times. This specimen includes other DNA sequences encoding the same CDR3. This chain links TRBV6-5 with TRBJ2-7; 7 bases match TRBD1. V gave up 6 bases and J gave up 3 bases; unmatched junction bases: 8. Germline V gene data show CDR1 as MNHEY and CDR2 as SVGAGI. The CDR3 runs to 14 residues. This chain's CDR3 is CASSRGDRNYEQYF. The CDR3 nucleotides are TGTGCCAGCAGCAGAGGGGACAGAAACTACGAGCAGTACTTC.

The V and J genes are TRBV2 and TRBJ2-7, with D unresolved. Deletions cut 8 bases from V and 3 bases from J, with 14 bases between. CDR1 and CDR2 from the germline V gene are SNHLY and FYNNEI. The CDR3 is 13 residues long. DNA of the CDR3: TGTGCCAGCTTGGACGGAGCCGGCTACGAGCAGTACTTC. It is translated as CASLDGAGYEQYF.

The CDR3 DNA sequence: TGTGCCAGCAGCGTAGGTGACGACGTGAGGGAGACCCAGTACTTC. Its translation is CASSVGDDVRETQYF. V gene TRBV9 combines with J gene TRBJ2-5; D not resolved. The CDR3 runs 15 residues. The germline V gene has CDR1 SGDLS and CDR2 YYNGEE. V lost 0 bases and J lost 5, with 14 bases in between. The full variable domain, its missing parts supplied by reference TRBV9 and TRBJ2-5, is DSGVTQTPKHLITATGQRVTLRCSPRSGDLSVYWYQQSLDQGLQFLIQYYNGEERAKGNILERFSAQQFPDLHSELNLSSLELGDSALYFCASSVGDDVRETQYFGPGTRLLVL.

The chain joins TRBV7-6 to TRBJ2-5, with 12 bases identical to TRBD2. The CDR3 is made up of 16 amino acids. Unmatched junction bases numbered 6, after V lost 4 bases and J lost 3 bases. CDR1 and CDR2 (germline): SGHVS, FNYEAQ. Here the CDR3 reads CASSSPTSGSEETQYF. The CDR3, as DNA: TGTGCCAGCAGCTCCCCGACTAGCGGGAGTGAAGAGACCCAGTACTTC.

The chain employs TRBV7-9 and TRBJ2-7, with a possible D match to TRBD1 (5 bases). The CDR3 has 14 residues. Germline-derived CDR1 and CDR2 are SEHNR and FQNEAQ (reference sequence). The V end lost 5 bases, the J end lost 2 bases, and 13 bases lay between the germline ends. The CDR3 loop reads CASSRRQSPYEQYF. In DNA form, the CDR3 reads TGTGCCAGCAGCCGCAGACAGAGTCCCTACGAGCAGTACTTC.